This TCR beta chain was identified in a study of blood T cell repertoires in COVID-19 (dated by TCRdb to 2018 to 2020). Looking at the study overall: The collaborator samples originated in the United States, Italy and Spain and spanned the acute and convalescent phases of COVID-19. Deeply sampled blood TCRbeta repertoires from subjects exposed to, actively infected with, or recovered from COVID-19 were included in the dataset. The prospective study material was composed of cDNA or gDNA derived from T cells, B-cell-depleted T cells, or PBMCs. A de-identified subject ID, COVID-19 status, age in years and sex were almost always included in the sample metadata. Where available, HLA class I and class II types were obtained from metadata supplied by the sample provider rather than from assay-based typing. Samples were obtained from the ongoing ImmuneRACE study (first 160 participants) and from about 1,300 subjects provided by 6 global collaborators. The repertoires were released in a freely available public database meant as a resource for research on the immune response to SARS-CoV-2. Points the paper makes about the study in general: The amount of clinical and demographic metadata varied by source and participant and was provided uncurated.

With regard to this clone: No antigen is known for it. The input lacks base qualities; no much larger clone sits a single base away.

In the prospective study, participants were about 18 to 100 years old, resided in approximately 25 geographic areas of the United States, and were enrolled through a virtual design. In the prospective study, cohorts were assigned on the basis of participant-reported clinical history obtained from a screening survey and a study questionnaire. In the prospective study, whole blood, serum and a nasopharyngeal or oropharyngeal swab were collected from each participant by mobile phlebotomists. Prospective study participants could optionally give additional blood draws and questionnaires over an approximately two-month period. Before DNA extraction, blood samples from the prospective study were shipped at room temperature or frozen. The CDR1 and CDR2 encoded by the germline V gene (reference sequence) are LNHDA and SQIVND. V has 5 bases trimmed and J has 4 bases trimmed; junction bases matching no gene number 6. The CDR3 numbers 15 residues from cysteine through phenylalanine. The retained sequence is limited to the CDR3, 45 bases, with the frame set at the first base.

TCRbeta CDR3 regions were amplified from genomic DNA by means of the immunoSEQ Assay, a bias-controlled multiplex PCR. In the paper's pipeline: The number of nucleated cells in each sample was estimated from the amplification of reference gene primers within the assay. To quantify the absolute abundance of each unique TCRbeta CDR3 rearrangement, sequence reads were collapsed and filtered. For each sample, productive Simpson clonality was calculated as the square root of Simpson's diversity index across productive rearrangements. TCRdb's version of the immuneACCESS table is confined to in-frame rearrangements and falls short of the full clone set. An unresolved V gene accounts for under half of the shortfall where checked; the remainder is of unknown origin. V, J and clone size derive from that table, while D and trimming were established from the DNA sequence. Recorded for this sample are hundreds of thousands of clones; 85% of them occurred a single time. The top ten hold about 9.1% of the sample.

The chain employs TRBV19 and TRBJ2-7; the central 12 bases match TRBD2. The sequence came from a woman between 50 and 59 years old with acute COVID-19. The sample comprised PBMCs or T cells enriched from blood (not recorded which). CDR3 loop: CASSVTSGGRYEQYF. The bases are TGTGCCAGTAGTGTGACTAGCGGGGGTAGGTACGAGCAGTACTTC.